The 13 T cell receptor beta chains presented below share a single source sample, sequenced in a study of blood T cell repertoires in COVID-19. Sequencing used immunoSEQ multiplex PCR; TCRdb keeps in-frame clones, though not all of them. The sample includes about 220,000 clones, 80% to 85% of them seen just once. The sample comprised peripheral blood. The receptors here all came from a woman aged 55-70 years with acute or convalescent COVID-19.

This chain joins TRBV7-2 and TRBJ1-5; 8 positions agree with TRBD1. Germline V lookup: CDR1 SGHTA, CDR2 FQGNSA. After removal of 5 bases from V and 5 bases from J, the junction contained 11 bases not matched to a gene. The CDR3 runs to 16 residues. This chain's CDR3 is CASSPSGQGGYQPQHF. CDR3 coding DNA: TGTGCCAGCAGCCCCTCCGGACAGGGCGGGTATCAGCCCCAGCATTTT.

The rearrangement uses TRBV9 and TRBJ2-7; the match to TRBD1 covers 8 bases. This CDR3 has 14 residues. After removal of 0 bases from V and 4 bases from J, the junction contained 3 bases not matched to a gene. CDR1 is SGDLS, CDR2 YYNGEE, per germline. In nucleotides, the CDR3 is TGTGCCAGCAGCGTAGGGGACAGGCAGTACGAGCAGTACTTC. Encoded protein: CASSVGDRQYEQYF.

The chain is built from TRBV15 and TRBJ1-6, with D unclear. Germline V gives CDR1 LNHNV, CDR2 YYDKDF (reference sequence). CDR3 length: 11 amino acids. Deletions cut 4 bases from V and 13 bases from J, with 8 bases between. CDR3 amino acids: CATSTPGPLHF. The CDR3 coding sequence is TGTGCCACCAGCACCCCCGGGCCCCTCCACTTT.

The V call is TRBV28, the J call TRBJ1-5, with TRBD1 matching 7 bases. CDR1 is MDHEN and CDR2 is SYDVKM in the germline V gene. With 4 bases clipped from V and 3 bases from J, the junction kept 6 bases outside the gene matches. The CDR3 has 15 amino acids. CDR3 amino acids: CASSSDREDNQPQHF. The CDR3 DNA reads as TGTGCCAGCAGTTCCGACAGGGAGGACAATCAGCCCCAGCATTTT.

This chain links TRBV7-2 with TRBJ2-7; weak D call: TRBD2 (5 bases). Per germline, CDR1 SGHTA and CDR2 FQGNSA. The CDR3 has 15 residues. The V and J ends lost 2 bases and 2 bases respectively, with 13 bases between them. In DNA, the CDR3 is TGTGCCAGCAGCTTAACGGCGGGCCTCGCCTACGAGCAGTACTTC. Its protein product is CASSLTAGLAYEQYF.

This clone was seen more than once but under ten times. This chain links TRBV18 with TRBJ1-4, with D possibly TRBD1 on 6 matching bases. The CDR3 is 14 residues long. The V and J ends lost 6 bases and 11 bases respectively, with 19 bases between them. The germline CDR1 and CDR2 sequences are KGHSH and LQKENI. The DNA of the CDR3 is TGTGCCAGCTCCCCGGCGGGGGCCGCGTGGAAACTGTTTTTT. Translating it yields CASSPAGAAWKLFF.

The gene calls are TRBV2 and TRBJ2-3, with D tentatively TRBD1 (7 bases). Germline V lookup: CDR1 SNHLY, CDR2 FYNNEI. V lost 0 bases to trimming and J lost 1 base, with 17 bases between them. The CDR3 consists of 18 residues. CDR3 in amino acids: CASSEAFFGGGGTDTQYF. The CDR3 nucleotides are TGTGCCAGCAGTGAAGCATTTTTTGGAGGGGGCGGCACAGATACGCAGTATTTT.

CDR3 DNA: TGTGCCAGCAGCCATCACTCAGGGGGTTCCTACGAGCAGTACTTC. It translates to CASSHHSGGSYEQYF. V is TRBV4-2 and J is TRBJ2-7; 7 positions match TRBD1. This CDR3 contains 15 residues. Germline V gives CDR1 LGHNA, CDR2 YNFKEQ. V was clipped by 3 bases and J by 1 base; unmatched bases: 6.

The J gene is TRBJ1-5, the V gene TRBV6-2 or TRBV6-3, with D perhaps matching TRBD1 (6 bases). The CDR3 runs to 14 residues. Germline loops: CDR1 MNHEY, CDR2 SVGEGT. V was shortened by 2 bases and J by 7 bases, with 12 bases between the two germline ends. For the CDR3, the DNA is TGTGCCAGCAGTTACGAGTCAGGGGCACAGCCCCAGCATTTT. This gives the protein CASSYESGAQPQHF.

V is TRBV27 and J is TRBJ1-4; D call uncertain. The CDR3 loop spans 13 amino acids. Trimming took off 5 bases at V and 7 bases at J, with 11 bases between the two ends. CDR1 is MNHEY, CDR2 SMNVEV, per germline (reference sequence). CDR3 region: CASSRREGEKLFF. DNA for the CDR3: TGTGCCAGCAGTCGTAGAGAGGGTGAAAAACTGTTTTTT.

This clone was detected a few times. V and J are TRBV4-2 and TRBJ1-4; the match to TRBD1 covers 7 bases. The CDR3 extends over 15 amino acids. V dropped 0 bases and J dropped 4; count of bases not matched to a gene: 2. Germline lookup yields CDR1 LGHNA and CDR2 YNFKEQ. This CDR3 reads CASSQETGNNEKLFF. The CDR3 nucleotides are TGTGCCAGCAGCCAAGAGACAGGGAATAATGAAAAACTGTTTTTT.

V usage is TRBV27 and J usage is TRBJ2-3; D ambiguous. This CDR3 is 13 amino acids long. Trimming removed 2 bases at V and 5 bases at J, with 8 bases between. Germline CDR1 reads MNHEY; CDR2 reads SMNVEV (reference sequence). The CDR3 DNA follows: TGTGCCAGCAGTTTAGGCCTCCGAGATACGCAGTATTTT. Its translation is CASSLGLRDTQYF.

This chain uses TRBV5-8 with TRBJ1-5, with D possibly being TRBD1 (5 bases). CDR3 length equals 15 residues. The germline V gene has CDR1 SGHTS and CDR2 YDEGEE. V lost 0 bases, J lost 7 bases, and 14 bases lay in between. The CDR3 spells CASSLVSGQWQPQHF. The CDR3 DNA follows: TGTGCCAGCAGCTTGGTTTCAGGGCAATGGCAGCCCCAGCATTTT.